A single sample gave rise to the 23 T cell receptor beta chains below, sequenced in a study of T cell changes during pregnancy in multiple sclerosis (dated by TCRdb to between 2018 and 2020). The protocol used for the library was the immunoSEQ multiplex PCR assay. Not all clones reach the TCRdb copy of this immuneACCESS table, which keeps in-frame sequences only. Checked studies attribute under half of the gap to unresolved V genes and leave the rest unexplained. The sample data list 30,000 to 45,000 clones, and about 90% of these were observed just once. Clones ranked in the top ten supply around a quarter of the sample. The sample here was CD8+ T cells from peripheral blood mononuclear cells, taken before pregnancy. Receptor source: a female donor with multiple sclerosis, enrolled in a pregnancy study.

Only one count was recorded for this clone. The chain couples TRBV19 to TRBJ1-4; TRBD1 might be the D (6 bases). CDR1 is LNHDA and CDR2 is SQIVND in the germline V gene (reference sequence). V shed 2 bases and J shed 6 bases, with 10 bases lying between them. The CDR3 is 14 residues long. CDR3 in amino acids: CASSIKWGHEKLFF. The CDR3 nucleotides are TGTGCCAGTAGTATAAAATGGGGGCATGAAAAACTGTTTTTT. Drawing the rest from reference TRBV19 and TRBJ1-4, the complete variable domain is DGGITQSPKYLFRKEGQNVTLSCEQNLNHDAMYWYRQDPGQGLRLIYYSQIVNDFQKGDIAEGYSVSREKKESFPLTVTSAQKNPTAFYLCASSIKWGHEKLFFGSGTQLSVL.

The J gene is TRBJ2-1, the V gene TRBV7-9; tentatively, D is TRBD1 (5 bases). Trimming shortened V by 5 bases and J by 4 bases, and 21 bases separated the two germline ends. Germline lookup yields CDR1 SEHNR and CDR2 FQNEAQ (reference sequence). The CDR3 has 17 amino acids. The DNA of the CDR3 is TGTGCCAGCAGCCCCCCCGACAGCTATAAACAGTACAATGAGCAGTTCTTC. This gives the protein CASSPPDSYKQYNEQFF.

V is TRBV6-1 and J is TRBJ1-1; D unclear. V lost 3 bases and J 8 bases, leaving 7 bases between the germline ends. Germline CDR1 reads MNHNS; CDR2 reads SASEGT. This CDR3 spans 11 amino acids. The CDR3 DNA reads TGTGCCAGCAGTGATCGAGTCGAAGCTTTCTTT. Translation: CASSDRVEAFF.

This clone appeared a single time. This sequence joins TRBV7-9 and TRBJ2-7; TRBD2 aligns across 10 bases. This CDR3 region has 15 residues. With V trimmed by 4 bases and J by 2 bases, 5 bases remained unmatched. CDR1 is SEHNR, CDR2 FQNEAQ, per germline (reference sequence). The CDR3 loop reads CASSSRTSGTYEQYF. The CDR3 DNA is TGTGCCAGCAGCTCCCGGACTAGCGGAACCTACGAGCAGTACTTC.

This clone occurred once. The chain carries TRBV4-2 and TRBJ2-3; possibly TRBD2 for D (6 bases). The CDR3 runs to 15 residues. V was cut by 2 bases and J by 2 bases, with 11 bases left in between. The germline gives CDR1 LGHNA, CDR2 YNFKEQ. This CDR3 is CASSQIGGYTDTQYF. The CDR3 DNA follows: TGTGCCAGCAGCCAAATAGGAGGGTACACAGATACGCAGTATTTT.

This clone was detected a few times. This chain uses TRBV4-1 with TRBJ1-1, with unresolved D. This CDR3 has 14 amino acids. Germline V gene data show CDR1 as MGHRA and CDR2 as YSYEKL. V was cut by 4 bases and J by 1 base, with 10 bases left in between. The CDR3 region is CASSPEEGNTEAFF. CDR3 nucleotides: TGCGCCAGCAGCCCCGAAGAGGGGAACACTGAAGCTTTCTTT.

The chain recombines TRBV7-8 with TRBJ1-1; D is possibly TRBD1 (5 bases). Germline V gene lookup returns CDR1 SGHVS and CDR2 FQNEAQ. This CDR3 region has 14 residues. Trimming left V 5 bases short and J 0 bases short, with 10 bases between. The CDR3 loop is CASSPGRMNTEAFF. The CDR3 region has the DNA TGTGCCAGCAGCCCAGGGCGGATGAACACTGAAGCTTTCTTT.

The chain employs TRBV2 and TRBJ2-5; 12 bases map to TRBD2. This CDR3 comprises 14 residues. V was pared by 6 bases and J by 4 bases, with 3 bases of the junction left unmatched. CDR1 and CDR2 from the germline V gene are SNHLY and FYNNEI. CDR3 sequence: CASRLAGGGETQYF. The DNA for the CDR3 is TGTGCCAGCAGACTAGCGGGAGGAGGAGAGACCCAGTACTTC.

The chain employs TRBV5-6 and TRBJ2-7; 9 nucleotides align to TRBD1. The CDR3 is 18 amino acids. CDR1 and CDR2 (germline): SGHDT, YYEEEE. The V segment lost 4 bases and the J segment 0 bases; nucleotides outside the gene matches: 14. The CDR3: CASSPGTGSLPVSYEQYF. The CDR3 DNA reads TGTGCCAGCAGCCCCGGGACAGGGTCTCTGCCGGTCTCCTACGAGCAGTACTTC.

This clone appeared a single time. V is TRBV9 and J is TRBJ1-2; D ambiguous. The CDR3 runs 11 residues. The V gene's germline CDR1 is SGDLS and CDR2 YYNGEE. Trimming took off 6 bases at V and 4 bases at J, with 7 bases between the two ends. The CDR3 DNA reads as TGTGCCAGCATGGGCTCCTATGGCTACACCTTC. Translation: CASMGSYGYTF.

The genes are TRBV7-2 and TRBJ2-3; D possibly corresponds to TRBD2 (5 bases). V was pared by 0 bases and J by 4 bases, with 8 bases between. This CDR3 contains 14 residues. Per the germline V gene, CDR1 is SGHTA and CDR2 is FQGNSA. In DNA, the CDR3 is TGTGCCAGCAGCTTAGCGCGGCGGGCAGATACGCAGTATTTT. Amino acid sequence: CASSLARRADTQYF.

V gene TRBV9 combines with J gene TRBJ2-7, with D tentatively TRBD1 (5 bases). The CDR3 has 12 amino acids. The germline CDR1 and CDR2 sequences are SGDLS and YYNGEE. The V gene lost 4 bases and the J gene lost 6 bases, with 11 bases spanning the gap. The DNA of the CDR3 is TGTGCCAGCAGCTCAGGGCTCCCCGAGCAGTACTTC. This gives the protein CASSSGLPEQYF.

This chain connects TRBV21-1 to TRBJ2-1; the table's D call TRBD2 went unverified against the DNA. TRBV21-1 is deemed a pseudogene. This CDR3 has 12 residues. The CDR3: CASRGLVNEQFF. The CDR3 DNA follows: TGTGCCAGCAGGGGACTAGTAAATGAGCAGTTCTTC.

This clone was recorded once. V is TRBV9 and J is TRBJ2-3, with D perhaps TRBD2 (6 bases). V gave up 4 bases and J gave up 0 bases, with 12 bases separating them. The CDR3 is 15 residues long. The germline CDR1 and CDR2 sequences are SGDLS and YYNGEE. The CDR3 bases are TGTGCCAGCAGCCTCTCCGGGACTAGCACAGATACGCAGTATTTT. It is translated as CASSLSGTSTDTQYF.

The chain uses TRBV5-1 and TRBJ2-1, with 7 bases identical to TRBD1. The CDR3 totals 15 residues. Germline CDR1 is SGHRS and CDR2 is YFSETQ. Germline trimming cut 0 bases from V and 4 bases from J; bases unmatched to any gene: 4. The CDR3 here is CASSLEGAGYNEQFF. Written as DNA, the CDR3 is TGCGCCAGCAGCTTGGAGGGGGCGGGTTACAATGAGCAGTTCTTC.

The rearrangement joins TRBV28 to TRBJ2-1; 8 bases fit TRBD2. The CDR3 loop spans 17 amino acids. The germline V gene encodes CDR1 MDHEN and CDR2 SYDVKM. The V segment lost 2 bases and the J segment 2 bases; nucleotides outside the gene matches: 8. The CDR3 nucleotides are TGTGCCAGCAGTTTAGTCCCGGGACTAGGGACCTACAATGAGCAGTTCTTC. Amino acids: CASSLVPGLGTYNEQFF.

The chain couples TRBV5-8 to TRBJ1-2, with 7 bases lining up with TRBD1. Germline V gene sequence: CDR1 SGHTS, CDR2 YDEGEE. With 1 base clipped from V and 3 bases from J, the junction kept 6 bases outside the gene matches. This CDR3 has 15 amino acids. The CDR3 here is CASSLFRGKDYGYTF. In DNA, the CDR3 is TGTGCCAGCAGCTTGTTCAGGGGGAAAGACTATGGCTACACCTTC.

This clone was observed a single time. J is TRBJ1-2 and V is TRBV27; D remains ambiguous. The CDR3 is made up of 12 amino acids. CDR1 is MNHEY, CDR2 SMNVEV, per germline (reference sequence). Trimming left V 5 bases short and J 7 bases short, with 11 bases between. The CDR3 protein is CASSPPAGGYTF. CDR3 bases: TGTGCCAGCAGTCCTCCCGCCGGTGGCTACACCTTC.

This clone was detected only once. The chain couples TRBV7-9 to TRBJ2-1; tentative D call: TRBD1 (5 bases). The CDR3 covers 15 residues. CDR1 is SEHNR and CDR2 is FQNEAQ in the germline V gene (reference sequence). V lost 1 base and J lost 7, with 14 bases in between. The CDR3 DNA sequence: TGTGCCAGCAGCTTAGGGGGCCCTCCCAGGAATGAGCAGTTCTTC. It is translated as CASSLGGPPRNEQFF.

This clone was counted once. This chain uses TRBV4-1 with TRBJ2-1; no reliable D call. The germline CDR1 and CDR2 sequences are MGHRA and YSYEKL. This CDR3 is built from 15 residues. V shed 0 bases and J shed 0 bases, with 6 bases lying between them. The CDR3 bases are TGCGCCAGCAGCCAAGACCTGAGCTCCTACAATGAGCAGTTCTTC. It specifies CASSQDLSSYNEQFF.

The V gene is TRBV2, the J gene TRBJ1-1; no firm D call. Trimming took 6 bases from V and 3 from J, leaving 14 bases between them. The CDR3 runs to 14 residues. Per germline, CDR1 SNHLY and CDR2 FYNNEI. The chain's CDR3 is CASRIGEGYTEAFF. The CDR3 nucleotides read TGTGCCAGCAGGATCGGGGAAGGGTACACTGAAGCTTTCTTT.

The chain links TRBV6-7 to TRBJ2-7; 7 positions agree with TRBD1. TRBV6-7 is annotated as an ORF whose role is uncertain. V lost 2 bases to trimming and J lost 5 bases; unmatched junction nucleotides: 3. This CDR3 is built from 13 residues. This CDR3 reads CASSYRGPNEQYF. The CDR3 DNA is TGTGCCAGCAGTTACAGGGGGCCCAACGAGCAGTACTTC.

In its sample, this clone was seen once. The CDR3 region is CASSQGGVGETQYF. Here the CDR3 DNA reads TGCGCCAGCAGCCAAGGGGGGGTTGGGGAGACCCAGTACTTC. The rearrangement joins TRBV4-1 to TRBJ2-5, with a weak D call TRBD2 (6 bases). CDR3 length: 14 amino acids. From germline, CDR1 is MGHRA and CDR2 YSYEKL. V dropped 1 base and J dropped 5 bases, with 11 bases sitting between them.